These 29 T cell receptor beta chains share one sample of origin, sequenced in a study of CD8+CD57+ T cells in acquired aplastic anemia. Flow cytometry had shown expanded CD8+CD57+ cells in the patients chosen for sequencing. CDR3 and TCR beta VDJ profiling relied on genomic DNA as the template. TCRdb re-called the reads through MiXCR, storing one row per CDR3 protein. The sample contains more than 150,000 distinct CDR3 sequences, 45% to 60% of which appear only once. The sequencing input was sorted CD4+, CD8+, or CD8+CD57+ T cells (not recorded which) from PBMCs. Receptor source: a human donor with aplastic anemia.

In the case of this clonotype: This may be a read error, as it is one base from a much larger clone. The chain couples TRBV20-1 to TRBJ2-7; a weak D match, TRBD1 (6 bases). The V and J ends lost 6 bases and 3 bases respectively, with 12 bases between them. Germline CDR1 reads DFQATT; CDR2 reads SNEGSKA (reference sequence). This CDR3 has 12 residues. CDR3 sequence reads: CSAQGRVYEQYF. CDR3 in DNA: TGCAGTGCCCAGGGGCGGGTCTACGAGCAGTACTTC.

Many counts were recorded for this clonotype. The chain employs TRBV18 and TRBJ2-7; the D is unclear. V dropped 1 base and J dropped 8 bases, with 9 bases sitting between them. CDR1 KGHSH and CDR2 LQKENI come from the germline V gene. CDR3 size: 12 residues. As DNA, the CDR3 is TGTGCCAGCTCACCACAGACCAATCAGCAGTACTTC. Translating it yields CASSPQTNQQYF.

The chain joins TRBV5-1 to TRBJ1-6; 8 positions agree with TRBD1. This CDR3 spans 16 amino acids. Germline V gives CDR1 SGHRS, CDR2 YFSETQ. V lost 3 bases, J lost 8 bases, and 10 bases stayed unmatched. The CDR3: CASSSGQGVRDSPLHF. The CDR3 region has the DNA TGCGCCAGCAGCTCTGGACAGGGTGTACGCGATTCACCCCTCCACTTT.

The V and J genes are TRBV19 and TRBJ2-3; D call uncertain. Trimming cost V 5 bases and J 0 bases, with 9 bases left between them. Germline-derived CDR1 and CDR2 are LNHDA and SQIVND (reference sequence). The CDR3 runs 14 residues. CDR3: CASSSPLSTDTQYF. The CDR3 DNA is TGTGCCAGTAGTTCCCCCCTCAGCACAGATACGCAGTATTTT.

This clonotype was counted at least ten times. The chain couples TRBV4-2 to TRBJ2-7; D possibly uses TRBD1 or TRBD2 (7 bases each). This CDR3 contains 16 residues. The germline V gene encodes CDR1 LGHNA and CDR2 YNFKEQ. The V and J ends lost 4 bases and 2 bases respectively, with 18 bases between them. This chain's CDR3 is CASSPGGGVGAYEQYF. CDR3 bases: TGTGCCAGCAGCCCAGGGGGAGGGGTGGGAGCCTACGAGCAGTACTTC.

The CDR3 reads CAISETENYGYTF. In nucleotides, the CDR3 is TGTGCCATCAGTGAAACAGAAAACTATGGCTACACCTTC. The chain joins TRBV10-3 to TRBJ1-2; D gene ambiguous. CDR1 is ENHRY and CDR2 is SYGVKD in the germline V gene. This CDR3 comprises 13 residues. V was pared by 3 bases and J by 2 bases, with 7 bases between.

This clonotype was recorded many times. The gene calls are TRBV6-1 and TRBJ2-1; D gene unclear. Germline V gene sequence: CDR1 MNHNS, CDR2 SASEGT. The V end lost 0 bases, the J end lost 13 bases, and 7 bases lay between the germline ends. This CDR3 has 11 residues. CDR3 amino acids: CASSEAHPQFF. In nucleotides, the CDR3 is TGTGCCAGCAGTGAAGCGCACCCCCAGTTCTTC.

This clonotype was observed at least ten times. J is TRBJ2-2 and V is TRBV19, with 7 bases that match TRBD1. There are 14 residues in the CDR3. J was trimmed by 3 bases and V by 8 bases; bases with no gene match: 6. CDR1 and CDR2 from the germline V gene are LNHDA and SQIVND (reference sequence). CDR3 in amino acids: CASGLQGHTGELFF. The CDR3 coding sequence is TGTGCCAGTGGTCTACAGGGGCACACCGGGGAGCTGTTTTTT.

Note on this clonotype: No conserved phenylalanine or tryptophan ends this CDR3, so it is likely a read error. V is TRBV20-1 and J is TRBJ2-7; 8 nucleotides line up with TRBD2. The CDR3 is 12 residues long. Germline V gene sequence: CDR1 DFQATT, CDR2 SNEGSKA (reference sequence). The CDR3 region is CGARGSGVEQYL. CDR3 nucleotides: TGCGGTGCTAGGGGTAGCGGGGTCGAGCAGTACCTC.

V usage is TRBV25-1 and J usage is TRBJ1-2, with a possible D match to TRBD1 (5 bases). CDR1 and CDR2 from the germline V gene are MGHDK and SYGVNS. The CDR3 totals 12 residues. Trimming took off 3 bases at V and 8 bases at J, with 10 bases between the two ends. CDR3: CASSDGWGGYTF. The CDR3 coding sequence is TGTGCCAGCAGTGATGGTTGGGGCGGCTACACCTTC.

The chain combines TRBV20-1 with TRBJ1-3; the D is unclear. The germline gives CDR1 DFQATT, CDR2 SNEGSKA (reference sequence). V lost 5 bases and J lost 9, with 17 bases in between. This CDR3 is 13 amino acids long. Here the CDR3 DNA reads TGCAGTGCTCTCCAAGTCGGTCGTCCCACCATATATTTT. Protein sequence: CSALQVGRPTIYF.

The rearrangement links TRBV20-1 to TRBJ2-5; D gene unclear. The V gene's germline CDR1 is DFQATT and CDR2 SNEGSKA (reference sequence). CDR3 size: 14 residues. Trimming cost V 0 bases and J 4 bases, with 12 bases left between them. CDR3 region: CSARDRWVRETQYF. DNA of the CDR3: TGCAGTGCTAGAGATCGGTGGGTTCGAGAGACCCAGTACTTC.

V and J are TRBV29-1 and TRBJ1-1, with 9 bases identical to TRBD1. After removal of 7 bases from V and 2 bases from J, the junction contained 2 bases not matched to a gene. The CDR3 contains 12 residues. From germline, CDR1 is SQVTM and CDR2 ANQGSEA. The CDR3 region has the DNA TGCAGCGGGGGACAGGGAAACACTGAAGCTTTCTTT. It is translated as CSGGQGNTEAFF.

V and J are TRBV15 and TRBJ1-2; D not resolved. Germline V gene lookup returns CDR1 LNHNV and CDR2 YYDKDF (reference sequence). The CDR3 extends over 12 amino acids. Trimming took 5 bases from V and 8 from J, leaving 12 bases between them. This chain's CDR3 is CATSEANGGYTF. Written as DNA, the CDR3 is TGTGCCACCAGCGAGGCGAACGGAGGCTACACCTTC.

This clonotype was picked up many times. This chain uses TRBV20-1 with TRBJ1-5; possibly TRBD1 for D (5 bases). Germline V gene data show CDR1 as DFQATT and CDR2 as SNEGSKA (reference sequence). There are 15 residues in the CDR3. Between the trimmed V and J ends, which lost 0 bases and 4 bases, there was a span of 13 bases. The CDR3 region has the DNA TGCAGTGCTAGAGAGGGGGGGAGCCTAAATCAGCCCCAGCATTTT. Translated, it gives CSAREGGSLNQPQHF.

This clonotype was seen only a few times. The chain has TRBV7-2 and TRBJ2-7; D is undetermined. Trimming pared 2 bases from V and 2 bases from J, leaving 4 bases between. Germline-derived CDR1 and CDR2 are SGHTA and FQGNSA. This CDR3 region has 12 residues. In DNA form, the CDR3 reads TGTGCCAGCAGCTTACCGACCTACGAGCAGTACTTC. Residues: CASSLPTYEQYF. The full variable domain, rest sourced from reference TRBV7-2 and TRBJ2-7, is GAGVSQSPSNKVTEKGKDVELRCDPISGHTALYWYRQSLGQGLEFLIYFQGNSAPDKSGLPSDRFSAERTGGSVSTLTIQRTQQEDSAVYLCASSLPTYEQYFGPGTRLTVT.

The chain has TRBV24-1 and TRBJ2-3; D remains unclear. Trimming removed 3 bases from V and 2 bases from J, with 5 bases in between. Germline-derived CDR1 and CDR2 are KGHDR and SFDVKD. CDR3 length equals 13 residues. This CDR3 is CATSDPFTDTQYF. In DNA form, the CDR3 reads TGTGCCACCAGTGATCCCTTCACAGATACGCAGTATTTT.

About this clonotype itself: One end of the junction is discordant with germline, which a read error may explain. The V gene is TRBV5-1, the J gene TRBJ1-1; D unclear. This CDR3 contains 16 residues. Germline V gene data show CDR1 as SGHRS and CDR2 as YFSETQ. The CDR3 reads CASSLWFGESRTDAFF. The CDR3 DNA sequence: TGCGCCAGCAGCTTGTGGTTTGGGGAATCGAGGACTGACGCTTTCTTT.

This clonotype was picked up many times. The chain has TRBV7-3 and TRBJ1-1; 7 bases align to TRBD1. The J segment lost 10 bases and the V segment lost 4 bases, leaving 6 bases of the junction unmatched. Germline values: CDR1 SGHTA, CDR2 FQGTGA. The CDR3 length is 12 residues. CDR3: CASSSPGTAAFF. The CDR3, as DNA: TGTGCCAGCAGCTCCCCCGGGACAGCAGCTTTCTTT.

Remarks on this clonotype: A single base separates this from a much larger clone, so it may be a read error. The chain combines TRBV6-1 with TRBJ1-1, with D tentatively TRBD1 (5 bases). The CDR3 extends over 14 amino acids. V shed 6 bases and J shed 7 bases, with 18 bases lying between them. Per the germline V gene, CDR1 is MNHNS and CDR2 is SASEGT. The CDR3 region is CASSDLARGNEAFF. The CDR3 region has the DNA TGTGCCAGCAGCGACCTCGCAAGGGGTAATGAAGCTTTCTTT.

The chain carries TRBV5-1 and TRBJ2-7, with unresolved D. Between the trimmed V and J ends, which lost 0 bases and 3 bases, there was a span of 10 bases. The CDR3 has 14 residues. Germline CDR1 and CDR2: SGHRS and YFSETQ. CDR3: CASSLDGSDYEQYF. The CDR3 DNA reads TGCGCCAGCAGCTTGGACGGGTCCGACTACGAGCAGTACTTC.

The genes are TRBV6-6 and TRBJ2-5, with a weak D call TRBD2 (5 bases). Germline assignment: CDR1 MNHNY and CDR2 SVGAGI (reference sequence). CDR3 length equals 13 residues. V lost 2 bases and J 5 bases, leaving 9 bases between the germline ends. As DNA, the CDR3 is TGTGCCAGCAGTTACAAGGAGCGGGAGACCCAGTACTTC. Translation gives CASSYKERETQYF.

The chain combines TRBV10-3 with TRBJ1-1; a weak D match, TRBD1 (6 bases). V was pared by 7 bases and J by 1 base, with 10 bases between. This CDR3 is built from 13 residues. CDR1 is ENHRY, CDR2 SYGVKD, per germline. The CDR3 sequence is CAIKDRTNTEAFF. CDR3 DNA: TGTGCCATCAAGGACAGAACGAACACTGAAGCTTTCTTT.

This clonotype was seen more than once but under ten times. The rearrangement uses TRBV12-5 and TRBJ1-5, with 9 bases identical to TRBD1. CDR3 length: 14 amino acids. Germline values: CDR1 LGHNT, CDR2 FRNRAP. Unmatched junction bases numbered 8, after V lost 6 bases and J lost 8 bases. The chain's CDR3 is CASGTGTGSKPQHF. CDR3 DNA sequence: TGTGCTAGTGGGACCGGGACAGGGAGCAAGCCCCAGCATTTT.

The table lists this clonotype with many counts. The rearrangement joins TRBV2 to TRBJ2-3, with D possibly TRBD1 on 6 matching bases. Germline loops: CDR1 SNHLY, CDR2 FYNNEI. This CDR3 spans 14 amino acids. V lost 6 bases to trimming and J lost 0 bases, with 10 bases between them. Here the CDR3 DNA reads TGTGCCAGCAGGAAGGACAGTAGCACAGATACGCAGTATTTT. This encodes CASRKDSSTDTQYF.

V usage is TRBV19 and J usage is TRBJ2-7; 7 positions agree with TRBD1. With V trimmed by 5 bases and J by 3 bases, 10 bases remained unmatched. Germline lookup yields CDR1 LNHDA and CDR2 SQIVND (reference sequence). The CDR3 loop spans 15 amino acids. The CDR3 coding sequence is TGTGCCAGTAGTTCAACAGGGGCCTTGGTCTACGAGCAGTACTTC. Its translation is CASSSTGALVYEQYF.

This clonotype was seen ten or more times. The chain uses TRBV11-2 and TRBJ1-4; 9 nucleotides line up with TRBD1. The germline V gene encodes CDR1 SGHAT and CDR2 FQNNGV. Trimming cost V 5 bases and J 7 bases; bases outside gene matches: 8. The CDR3 extends over 15 amino acids. CDR3 region: CASSANRGRVEKLFF. The CDR3 bases are TGTGCCAGCAGCGCAAACAGGGGGCGCGTTGAAAAACTGTTTTTT.

This rearrangement joins TRBV19 to TRBJ1-1; TRBD1 matches at 9 bases. This CDR3 region has 13 residues. V gave up 5 bases and J gave up 10 bases; unmatched junction bases: 8. Germline assignment: CDR1 LNHDA and CDR2 SQIVND (reference sequence). In nucleotides, the CDR3 is TGTGCCAGTAGTCTCACCGGGACAGGGCTAGCTTTCTTT. It yields the protein CASSLTGTGLAFF.

The rearrangement joins TRBV5-1 to TRBJ2-7; unclear D gene. Germline lookup yields CDR1 SGHRS and CDR2 YFSETQ. CDR3 length: 11 residues. The V and J ends lost 3 bases and 7 bases respectively, with 8 bases between them. The CDR3, as DNA: TGCGCCAGCAGCTCGGGTCTAGAGCAGTACTTC. Translating it yields CASSSGLEQYF. Looking up the rest from reference TRBV5-1 and TRBJ2-7 gives the full variable domain: KAGVTQTPRYLIKTRGQQVTLSCSPISGHRSVSWYQQTPGQGLQFLFEYFSETQRNKGNFPGRFSGRQFSNSRSEMNVSTLELGDSALYLCASSSGLEQYFGPGTRLTVT.